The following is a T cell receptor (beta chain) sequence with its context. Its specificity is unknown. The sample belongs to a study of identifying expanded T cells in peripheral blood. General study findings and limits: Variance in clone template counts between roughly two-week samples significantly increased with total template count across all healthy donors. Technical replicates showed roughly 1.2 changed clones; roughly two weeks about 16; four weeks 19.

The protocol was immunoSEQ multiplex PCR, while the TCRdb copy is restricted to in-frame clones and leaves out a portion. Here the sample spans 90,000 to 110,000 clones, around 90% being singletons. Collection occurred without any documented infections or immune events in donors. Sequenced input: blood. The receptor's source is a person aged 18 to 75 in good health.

This chain's CDR3 is CASGVPGQGSGELFF. CDR3 nucleotide sequence: TGTGCCAGCGGGGTACCGGGACAGGGGAGCGGGGAGCTGTTTTTT. This chain links TRBV28 with TRBJ2-2; 10 nucleotides agree with TRBD1. Unmatched junction bases numbered 10, after V lost 8 bases and J lost 7 bases. This CDR3 contains 15 residues. CDR1 and CDR2 from the germline V gene are MDHEN and SYDVKM.